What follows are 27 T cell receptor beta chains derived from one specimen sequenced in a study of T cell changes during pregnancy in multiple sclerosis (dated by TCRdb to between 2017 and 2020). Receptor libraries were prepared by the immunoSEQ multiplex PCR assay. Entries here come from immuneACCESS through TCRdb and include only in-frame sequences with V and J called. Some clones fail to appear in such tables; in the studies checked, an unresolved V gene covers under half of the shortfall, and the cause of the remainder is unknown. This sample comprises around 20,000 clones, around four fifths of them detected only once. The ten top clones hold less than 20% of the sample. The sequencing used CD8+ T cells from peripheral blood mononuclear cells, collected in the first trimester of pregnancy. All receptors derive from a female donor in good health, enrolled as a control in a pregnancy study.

The CDR3 DNA is TGTGCCAGTAGTATAGACCCTCAGGGGGGATTAAAGGAAAAACTGTTTTTT. It specifies CASSIDPQGGLKEKLFF. V is TRBV19 and J is TRBJ1-4; 7 bases map to TRBD1. There are 17 residues in the CDR3. Germline V lookup: CDR1 LNHDA, CDR2 SQIVND (reference sequence). V lost 0 bases, J lost 8 bases, and 12 bases stayed unmatched.

The CDR3, as DNA: TGTGCCAGCAGGGGGGCCAGCAATCAGCCCCAGCATTTT. This codes for CASRGASNQPQHF. The chain carries TRBV6-5 and TRBJ1-5; tentatively, D is TRBD1 (6 bases). CDR3 size: 13 residues. Germline V gives CDR1 MNHEY, CDR2 SVGAGI. The germline V and J ends were trimmed by 6 bases and 1 base, with 7 bases remaining between them.

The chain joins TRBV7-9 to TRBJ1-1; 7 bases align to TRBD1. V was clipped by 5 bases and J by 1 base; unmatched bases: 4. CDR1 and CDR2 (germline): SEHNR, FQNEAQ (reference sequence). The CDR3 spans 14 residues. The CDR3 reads CASSEGTENTEAFF. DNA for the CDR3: TGTGCCAGCAGCGAAGGGACAGAGAACACTGAAGCTTTCTTT.

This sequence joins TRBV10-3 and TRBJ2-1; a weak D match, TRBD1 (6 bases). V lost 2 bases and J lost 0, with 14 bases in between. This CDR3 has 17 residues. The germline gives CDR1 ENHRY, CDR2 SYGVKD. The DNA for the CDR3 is TGTGCCATCAGTGAGATCAGGGGAACACGCTCCTACAATGAGCAGTTCTTC. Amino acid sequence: CAISEIRGTRSYNEQFF.

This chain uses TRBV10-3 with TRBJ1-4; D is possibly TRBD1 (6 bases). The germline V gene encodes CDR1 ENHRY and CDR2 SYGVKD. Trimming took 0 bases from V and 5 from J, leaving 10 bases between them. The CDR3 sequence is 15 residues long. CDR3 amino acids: CAISESTGRNEKLFF. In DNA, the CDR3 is TGTGCCATCAGTGAGTCGACAGGACGGAATGAAAAACTGTTTTTT.

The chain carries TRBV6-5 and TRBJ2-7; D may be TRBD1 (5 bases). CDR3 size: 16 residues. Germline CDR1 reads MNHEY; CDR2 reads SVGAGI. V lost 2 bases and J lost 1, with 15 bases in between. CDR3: CASSYEVTGTSYEQYF. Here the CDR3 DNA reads TGTGCCAGCAGTTACGAAGTAACAGGAACTTCCTACGAGCAGTACTTC.

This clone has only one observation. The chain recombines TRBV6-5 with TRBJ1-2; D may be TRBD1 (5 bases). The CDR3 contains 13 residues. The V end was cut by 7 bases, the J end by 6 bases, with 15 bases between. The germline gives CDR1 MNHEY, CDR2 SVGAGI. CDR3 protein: CASTPTRGNGYTF. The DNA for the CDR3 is TGTGCCAGCACTCCCACAAGGGGAAATGGCTACACCTTC.

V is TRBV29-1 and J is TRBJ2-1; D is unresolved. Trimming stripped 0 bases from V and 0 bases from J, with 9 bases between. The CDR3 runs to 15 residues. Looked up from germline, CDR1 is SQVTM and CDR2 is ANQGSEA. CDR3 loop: CSVEESAASYNEQFF. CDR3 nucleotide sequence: TGCAGCGTTGAAGAGTCGGCGGCCTCCTACAATGAGCAGTTCTTC.

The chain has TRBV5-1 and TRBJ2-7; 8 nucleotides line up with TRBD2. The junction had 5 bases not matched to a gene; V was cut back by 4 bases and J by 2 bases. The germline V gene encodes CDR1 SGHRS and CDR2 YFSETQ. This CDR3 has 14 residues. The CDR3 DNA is TGCGCCAGCAGCCCCCGGGGGGGCACCTACGAGCAGTACTTC. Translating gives CASSPRGGTYEQYF.

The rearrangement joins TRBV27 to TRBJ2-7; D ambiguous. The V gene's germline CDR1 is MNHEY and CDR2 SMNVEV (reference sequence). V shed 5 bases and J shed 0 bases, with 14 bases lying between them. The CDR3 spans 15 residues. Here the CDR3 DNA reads TGTGCCAGCAGTACCAACTCCTATGACTCCTACGAGCAGTACTTC. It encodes CASSTNSYDSYEQYF.

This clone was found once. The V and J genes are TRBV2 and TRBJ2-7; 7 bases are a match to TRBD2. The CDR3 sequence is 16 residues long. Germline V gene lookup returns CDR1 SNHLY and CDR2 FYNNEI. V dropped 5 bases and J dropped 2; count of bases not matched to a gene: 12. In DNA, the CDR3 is TGTGCCAGCAGTCCCGCCCCTTCTAGCGGCCCCTACGAGCAGTACTTC. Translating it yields CASSPAPSSGPYEQYF. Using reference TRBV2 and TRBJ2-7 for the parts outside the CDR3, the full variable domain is EPEVTQTPSHQVTQMGQEVILRCVPISNHLYFYWYRQILGQKVEFLVSFYNNEISEKSEIFDDQFSVERPDGSNFTLKIRSTKLEDSAMYFCASSPAPSSGPYEQYFGPGTRLTVT.

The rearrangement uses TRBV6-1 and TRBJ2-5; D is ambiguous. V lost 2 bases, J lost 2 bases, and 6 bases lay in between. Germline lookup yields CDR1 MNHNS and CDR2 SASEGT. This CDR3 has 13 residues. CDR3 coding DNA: TGTGCCAGCAGTGAACAGGCTCAAGAGACCCAGTACTTC. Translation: CASSEQAQETQYF.

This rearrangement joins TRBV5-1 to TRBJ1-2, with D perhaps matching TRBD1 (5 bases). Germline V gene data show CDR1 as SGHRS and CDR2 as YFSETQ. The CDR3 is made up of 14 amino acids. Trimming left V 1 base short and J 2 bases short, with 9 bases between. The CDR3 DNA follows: TGCGCCAGCAGCTTGCGCAAGGGGAACTATGGCTACACCTTC. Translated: CASSLRKGNYGYTF.

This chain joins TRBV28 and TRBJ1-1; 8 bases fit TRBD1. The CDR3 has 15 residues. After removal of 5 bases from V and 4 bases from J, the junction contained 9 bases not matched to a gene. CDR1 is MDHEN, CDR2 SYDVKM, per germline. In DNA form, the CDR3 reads TGTGCCAGCAGTCCCCCTGGACAGGGCGGCACTGAAGCTTTCTTT. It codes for CASSPPGQGGTEAFF.

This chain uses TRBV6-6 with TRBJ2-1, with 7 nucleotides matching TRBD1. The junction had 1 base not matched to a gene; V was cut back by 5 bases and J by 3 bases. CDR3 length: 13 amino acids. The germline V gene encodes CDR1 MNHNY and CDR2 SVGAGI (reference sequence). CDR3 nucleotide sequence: TGTGCCAGCAGTGGGGACAGCTACAATGAGCAGTTCTTC. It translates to CASSGDSYNEQFF.

In DNA form, the CDR3 reads TGTGCCAGCACCCCCCGCGAAGCCAAAAACATTCAGTACTTC. This translates into CASTPREAKNIQYF. The V gene is TRBV28, the J gene TRBJ2-4; D gene unclear. The CDR3 has 14 amino acids. With 7 bases removed from V and 0 bases from J, the gap between germline ends came to 10 bases. The germline CDR1 and CDR2 sequences are MDHEN and SYDVKM.

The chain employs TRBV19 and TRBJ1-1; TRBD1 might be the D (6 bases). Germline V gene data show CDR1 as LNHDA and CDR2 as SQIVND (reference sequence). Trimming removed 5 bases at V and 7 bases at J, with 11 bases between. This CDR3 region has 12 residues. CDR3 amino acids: CASSARTDEAFF. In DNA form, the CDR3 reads TGTGCCAGTAGTGCCCGGACAGATGAAGCTTTCTTT.

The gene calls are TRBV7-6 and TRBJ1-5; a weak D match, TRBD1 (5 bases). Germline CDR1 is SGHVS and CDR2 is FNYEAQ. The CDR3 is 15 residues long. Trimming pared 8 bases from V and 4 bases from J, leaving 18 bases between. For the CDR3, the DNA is TGTGCCAGCGGGGCAAACAGCGGGGGAAATCAGCCCCAGCATTTT. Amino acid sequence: CASGANSGGNQPQHF.

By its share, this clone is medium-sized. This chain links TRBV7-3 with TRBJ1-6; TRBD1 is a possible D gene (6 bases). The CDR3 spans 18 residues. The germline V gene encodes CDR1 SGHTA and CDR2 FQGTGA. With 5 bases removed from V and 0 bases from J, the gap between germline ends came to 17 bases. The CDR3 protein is CASSPRWQGYSYNSPLHF. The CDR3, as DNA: TGTGCCAGCAGCCCCCGGTGGCAGGGGTACTCCTATAATTCACCCCTCCACTTT.

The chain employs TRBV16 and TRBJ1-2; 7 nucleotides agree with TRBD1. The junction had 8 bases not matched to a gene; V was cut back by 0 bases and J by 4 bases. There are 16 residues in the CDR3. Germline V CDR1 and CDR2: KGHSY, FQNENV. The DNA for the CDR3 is TGTGCCAGCAGCCAATCGGCGGCAGGGGGACGCTATGGCTACACCTTC. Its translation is CASSQSAAGGRYGYTF.

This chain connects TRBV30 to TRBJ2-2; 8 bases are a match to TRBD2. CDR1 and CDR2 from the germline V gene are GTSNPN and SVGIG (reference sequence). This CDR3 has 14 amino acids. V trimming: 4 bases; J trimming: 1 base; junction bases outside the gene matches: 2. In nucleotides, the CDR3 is TGTGCCTGGACTAGCGGGCAGAACACCGGGGAGCTGTTTTTT. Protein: CAWTSGQNTGELFF.

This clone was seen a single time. CDR3 DNA sequence: TGTGCCAGCAACCCTAAGACAGGGGAGGGAGAGACCCAGTACTTC. Translating it yields CASNPKTGEGETQYF. The rearrangement uses TRBV6-5 and TRBJ2-5; a possible D gene is TRBD1 (8 bases). Germline V lookup: CDR1 MNHEY, CDR2 SVGAGI. This CDR3 has 15 residues. The V end was cut by 7 bases, the J end by 4 bases, with 19 bases between.

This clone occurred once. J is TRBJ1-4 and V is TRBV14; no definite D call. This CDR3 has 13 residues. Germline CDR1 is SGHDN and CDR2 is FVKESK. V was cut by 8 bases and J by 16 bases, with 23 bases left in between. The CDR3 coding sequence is TGTGCCAGCTTTAGAGACGTTGGGCTTTCACGGTTTTTT. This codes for CASFRDVGLSRFF.

The CDR3 DNA reads as TGTGCCAGCACTTCGGGACAGGGCGCAGATACGCAGTATTTT. Translating it yields CASTSGQGADTQYF. The V gene is TRBV6-1, the J gene TRBJ2-3; TRBD1 matches at 9 bases. The CDR3 loop spans 14 amino acids. Germline CDR1 and CDR2: MNHNS and SASEGT. With 7 bases clipped from V and 4 bases from J, the junction kept 6 bases outside the gene matches.

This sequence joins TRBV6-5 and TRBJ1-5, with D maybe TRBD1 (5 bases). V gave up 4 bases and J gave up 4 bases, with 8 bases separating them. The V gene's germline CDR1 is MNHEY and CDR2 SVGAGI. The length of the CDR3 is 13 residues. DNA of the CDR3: TGTGCCAGCAGTTTGGGACTAAATCAGCCCCAGCATTTT. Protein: CASSLGLNQPQHF.

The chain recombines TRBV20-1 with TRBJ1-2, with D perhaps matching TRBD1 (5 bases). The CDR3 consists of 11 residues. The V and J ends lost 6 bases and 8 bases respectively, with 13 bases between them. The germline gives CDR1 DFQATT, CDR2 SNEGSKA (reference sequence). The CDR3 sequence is CSARGVSGYTF. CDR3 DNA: TGCAGTGCCCGGGGGGTATCCGGCTACACCTTC.

CDR3 nucleotide sequence: TGTGCCAGCAGTCGCGGGACAGGGAGTGAGCAGTACTTC. Encoded protein: CASSRGTGSEQYF. The V and J genes are TRBV7-2 and TRBJ2-7; 9 nucleotides line up with TRBD1. The V gene's germline CDR1 is SGHTA and CDR2 FQGNSA. The CDR3 contains 13 residues. Trimming removed 6 bases from V and 7 bases from J; junction bases left unmatched: 7.